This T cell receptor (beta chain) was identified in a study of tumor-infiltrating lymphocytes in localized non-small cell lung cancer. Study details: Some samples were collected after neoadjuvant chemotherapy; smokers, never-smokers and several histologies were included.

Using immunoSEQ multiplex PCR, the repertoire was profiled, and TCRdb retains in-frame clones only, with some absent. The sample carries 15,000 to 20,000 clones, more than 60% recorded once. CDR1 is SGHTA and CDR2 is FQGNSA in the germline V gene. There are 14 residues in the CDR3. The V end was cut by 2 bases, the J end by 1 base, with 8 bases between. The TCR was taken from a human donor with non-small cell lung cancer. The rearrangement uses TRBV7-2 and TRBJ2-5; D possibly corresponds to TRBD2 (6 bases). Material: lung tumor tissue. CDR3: CASSLNGGQETQYF. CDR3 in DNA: TGTGCCAGCAGCTTAAACGGGGGCCAAGAGACCCAGTACTTC.